The present TCR beta chain was sequenced within a study of blood T cells in healthy people across ages. About the study: About one barcoded beta molecule per two T cells was captured by template switching.

This clonotype was counted between two and nine times. The donors, healthy Caucasians from Russia, were aged roughly 6 to 90. A second roughly 6 to 12 cycle PCR used barcoded and J-beta primers. Each CDR3 protein is one row after TCRdb ran MiXCR on the 5' RACE reads. Among 790,000 or so distinct CDR3 sequences, 35% to 50% were seen once, and the ten largest hold 15% to 20%. The receptor was isolated from a man of 80 years or more in good health. The specimen was blood.

CDR3 region: CASSQGGALALHF. The CDR3 nucleotides read TGTGCCAGCAGCCAAGGGGGGGCTTTGGCCCTCCACTTT. This chain uses TRBV3-1 with TRBJ1-6; maybe TRBD1 (6 bases). Trimming cost V 1 base and J 14 bases, with 12 bases left between them. The CDR3 is made up of 13 amino acids. Germline loops: CDR1 LGHDT, CDR2 YNNKEL (reference sequence).